This T cell receptor (beta chain) was obtained from a study of cytomegalovirus exposure and HLA in healthy donors. Study in general: An earlier analysis found some 100 million unique TCR beta sequences from about 190 million T cells. HLA-typed donors were the source of 80 million to 90 million unique TCRs, which an early data release held. Study conclusions and caveats: Through in vitro validation, three CMV-associated chains were shown to be specific for CMV antigens.

The germline V gene has CDR1 MNHEY and CDR2 SMNVEV (reference sequence). This CDR3 spans 15 amino acids. Germline trimming cut 3 bases from V and 0 bases from J; bases unmatched to any gene: 4. PCR employed 60 Vbeta and 13 Jbeta primers. TCRdb keeps only in-frame clones here, not all; method: immunoSEQ multiplex PCR. This table holds fewer than 150,000 clones, roughly 82% found once. Turning to this clone: Its cognate antigen is unknown.

The sequence was obtained from a human donor in good health. The sequenced material came from PBMCs. The rearrangement uses TRBV27 and TRBJ2-7, with 8 bases matching TRBD2. The CDR3 here is CASSFERGSSYEQYF. For the CDR3, the DNA is TGTGCCAGCAGTTTCGAGCGGGGGAGCTCCTACGAGCAGTACTTC.